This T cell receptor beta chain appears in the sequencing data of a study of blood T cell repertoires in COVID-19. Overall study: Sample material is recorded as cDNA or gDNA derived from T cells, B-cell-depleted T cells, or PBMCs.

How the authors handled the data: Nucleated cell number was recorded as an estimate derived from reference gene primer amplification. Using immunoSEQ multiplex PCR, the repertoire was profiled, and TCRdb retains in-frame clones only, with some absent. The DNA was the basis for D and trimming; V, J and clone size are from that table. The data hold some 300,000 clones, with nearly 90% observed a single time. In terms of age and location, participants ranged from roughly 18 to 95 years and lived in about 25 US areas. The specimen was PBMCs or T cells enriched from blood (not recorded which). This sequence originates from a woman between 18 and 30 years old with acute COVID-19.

The CDR3 reads CALNTGELFF. The CDR3 coding sequence is TGTGCCCTAAACACCGGGGAGCTGTTTTTT. The gene calls are TRBV7-9 and TRBJ2-2; D not certain. Germline CDR1 SEHNR, CDR2 FQNEAQ (reference sequence). This CDR3 has 10 residues. The V gene lost 11 bases and the J gene lost 2 bases, with 3 bases spanning the gap.